This TCR beta chain was sequenced during a study of shared clonotypes between healthy human individuals. Study-level points and caveats: Of the naive CD4 clonotypes, around 5% were shared across several donors.

Trimming at V came to 4 bases and at J to 7 bases, leaving 6 bases not matched to a gene. This CDR3 spans 15 amino acids. Germline CDR1 reads LGHNA; CDR2 reads YSLEER. Method: immunoSEQ multiplex PCR; TCRdb's copy keeps in-frame clones and lacks some. The sample has 760,000 or so clones; around 96% are singletons. A remark on this clone: Its antigen is as yet unknown.

CD45RO-negative cells were positively selected for CCR7, leaving out terminally differentiated effector memory CD45RA+ cells. The V and J genes are TRBV4-3 and TRBJ2-7, with 14 bases aligning to TRBD2. This clonotype originated in a man aged 25-45 years in good health. The sample taken for sequencing was naive CD8+ T cells sorted from blood. The CDR3 loop is CASSPGLAGVGEQYF. The CDR3 region has the DNA TGCGCCAGCAGCCCGGGACTAGCGGGAGTTGGGGAGCAGTACTTC.